What follows are 20 T cell receptor beta chains derived from one specimen sequenced in a study of T cells after yellow fever vaccination (dated by TCRdb to about 2019). Per the publication, the treatment or condition label means: live attenuated yellow fever vaccine strain. To prepare the library, 5' RACE was applied. Sequencing relied on an Illumina HiSeq 2500. TCRdb reran the public reads through fastp at Q25 and MiXCR, keeping productive beta chains. Rows are combined by CDR3 protein, so each entry shows the most common genes and DNA. Across this sample there are approximately 120,000 distinct CDR3 sequences, with roughly 6.7% seen only once. Around 2.3% of the sample belongs to the ten largest clones. The source was CD4+ T cells sorted from PBMCs, collected less than 11 days after the first yellow fever vaccination. These receptors all come from a man between 18 and 35 years old who received the YFV17D yellow fever vaccine.

This clonotype was recorded many times. The chain links TRBV5-1 to TRBJ2-2; D gene unclear. The V and J ends lost 1 base and 0 bases respectively, with 10 bases between them. Germline CDR1 and CDR2: SGHRS and YFSETQ. The length of the CDR3 is 16 residues. CDR3 protein: CASSLTAKPNTGELFF. The CDR3 coding sequence is TGCGCCAGCAGCTTGACTGCCAAGCCGAACACCGGGGAGCTGTTTTTT.

This clonotype appeared once. A much larger clonotype is one base distant, so this may be a read error. The chain has TRBV10-3 and TRBJ1-2; D is undetermined. CDR3 length: 12 residues. Per germline, CDR1 ENHRY and CDR2 SYGVKD. Written as DNA, the CDR3 is TGTTCCATCAGCTTACCGACGCGTGGCTACACCTTC. It is translated as CSISLPTRGYTF.

This clonotype was seen many times. This chain uses TRBV21-1 with TRBJ2-3; the table assigns TRBD1, which was not confirmed against the DNA. TRBV21-1 is a pseudogene. This CDR3 region has 17 residues. CDR3 amino acids: CASSLRDRGLPADTQYF. The CDR3 DNA sequence: TGTGCCAGCAGCCTACGGGACAGGGGGCTGCCAGCAGATACGCAGTATTTT.

V gene TRBV20-1 combines with J gene TRBJ2-5; D is possibly TRBD2 (6 bases). Germline V gives CDR1 DFQATT, CDR2 SNEGSKA (reference sequence). Trimming cost V 5 bases and J 5 bases, with 21 bases left between them. This CDR3 region has 15 residues. Written as DNA, the CDR3 is TGCAGTGCTTATATGGCCTTGGCGGGGTTGGAGACCCAGTACTTC. This encodes CSAYMALAGLETQYF.

In this sample, this clonotype turned up many times. CDR3: CASQQSGSYSPLHF. The CDR3 nucleotides read TGTGCCAGCCAGCAGAGTGGGTCCTATTCACCCCTCCACTTT. The chain has TRBV12-3 or TRBV12-4 and TRBJ1-6; D not certain. The CDR3 has 14 residues. V was trimmed by 8 bases and J by 8 bases, leaving 16 bases between them.

This clonotype appeared many times. CDR3 in DNA: TGTGCCAGCAGCGGGACAGCCCTGGACATTCAGTACTTC. Translating it yields CASSGTALDIQYF. The chain has TRBV7-9 and TRBJ2-4; 7 bases match TRBD1. V was clipped by 5 bases and J by 8 bases; unmatched bases: 6. CDR1 is SEHNR and CDR2 is FQNEAQ in the germline V gene (reference sequence). The CDR3 is 13 residues long.

This clonotype was observed at least ten times. The chain combines TRBV5-1 with TRBJ2-1; D may be TRBD1 (6 bases). The V end was cut by 1 base, the J end by 1 base, with 9 bases between. This CDR3 comprises 15 residues. In germline, CDR1 is SGHRS, CDR2 YFSETQ. This CDR3 reads CASSLNRVSYNEQFF. The CDR3 bases are TGCGCCAGCAGCTTGAACAGGGTGTCCTACAATGAGCAGTTCTTC.

The chain links TRBV5-1 to TRBJ2-5, with a tentative D call TRBD2 (6 bases). The ends were cut back, 4 bases at V and 2 bases at J, with 24 bases in the middle. Germline lookup yields CDR1 SGHRS and CDR2 YFSETQ. The CDR3 loop spans 18 amino acids. Written as DNA, the CDR3 is TGCGCCAGCAGCCCAGGTAGGGCCGCCCGACTAGTTCAAGAGACCCAGTACTTC. Protein product: CASSPGRAARLVQETQYF.

This clonotype appeared many times. V is TRBV6-2 or TRBV6-3 and J is TRBJ1-1; 7 bases line up with TRBD1. Germline loops: CDR1 MNHEY, CDR2 SVGEGT. V was pared by 6 bases and J by 4 bases, with 5 bases of the junction left unmatched. CDR3 length: 13 residues. CDR3 residues: CASSRTGVTEAFF. CDR3 nucleotides: TGTGCCAGCAGCCGAACAGGGGTCACTGAAGCTTTCTTT.

In regard to this clonotype: One base away lies a much larger clone, so this may be a sequencing read error. CDR3 loop: CVSSTYSGGDKETQYF. CDR3 coding DNA: TGTGTCAGCAGCACCTATAGCGGGGGGGACAAAGAGACCCAGTACTTC. This chain connects TRBV6-2 or TRBV6-3 to TRBJ2-5, with 11 bases matching TRBD2. The CDR3 covers 16 residues. The germline V gene has CDR1 MNHEY and CDR2 SVGEGT.

This clonotype was detected only a few times. The chain links TRBV28 to TRBJ2-1; no clear D. The CDR3 loop spans 12 amino acids. Germline CDR1 reads MDHEN; CDR2 reads SYDVKM. V lost 1 base, J lost 9 bases, and 7 bases lay in between. The DNA of the CDR3 is TGTGCCAGCAGTTTATTGGGAAGTGAGCAGTTCTTC. This translates into CASSLLGSEQFF.

In this sample, this clonotype turned up many times. J is TRBJ2-3 and V is TRBV28, with D uncertain. CDR1 is MDHEN and CDR2 is SYDVKM in the germline V gene. This CDR3 comprises 11 residues. V was clipped by 2 bases and J by 6 bases, with 3 bases between them. The DNA for the CDR3 is TGTGCCAGCAGTTTACTTGATACGCAGTATTTT. Its protein is CASSLLDTQYF.

This clonotype was detected many times. The CDR3 nucleotides are TGTGCCAGCAGCCAAGATTGGGCCTTCCTACATGGCTACACCTTC. Its translation: CASSQDWAFLHGYTF. The J gene is TRBJ1-2, the V gene TRBV3-1; no firm D call. CDR3 size: 15 residues. V lost 0 bases and J 6 bases, leaving 14 bases between the germline ends. Germline CDR1 and CDR2: LGHDT and YNNKEL (reference sequence).

This clonotype was seen many times. V usage is TRBV5-4 and J usage is TRBJ2-1; 7 bases match TRBD1. The CDR3 sequence is 16 residues long. The V and J ends lost 4 bases and 4 bases, in that order; junction bases with no gene match: 11. Germline V lookup: CDR1 SGHNT, CDR2 YYREEE (reference sequence). The chain's CDR3 is CASSRKQGNVYNEQFF. For the CDR3, the DNA is TGTGCCAGCAGCCGGAAACAGGGGAACGTATACAATGAGCAGTTCTTC.

This clonotype was seen ten or more times. The rearrangement uses TRBV4-1 and TRBJ1-5; 7 bases agree with TRBD1. Germline values: CDR1 MGHRA, CDR2 YSYEKL. Trimming removed 1 base from V and 4 bases from J; junction bases left unmatched: 10. The CDR3 loop spans 17 amino acids. CDR3 sequence reads: CASSQGGVDRVNQPQHF. For the CDR3, the DNA is TGCGCCAGCAGCCAAGGAGGTGTAGACAGGGTAAATCAGCCCCAGCATTTT.

This clonotype was observed many times. The chain couples TRBV9 to TRBJ1-4, with D possibly being TRBD1 (5 bases). CDR3 length: 18 amino acids. The germline V and J ends were trimmed by 0 bases and 4 bases, with 19 bases remaining between them. Germline CDR1 SGDLS, CDR2 YYNGEE. CDR3 coding DNA: TGTGCCAGCAGCGTAGCACCCAGCCAACCGGGGCGTAATGAAAAACTGTTTTTT. It encodes CASSVAPSQPGRNEKLFF.

This clonotype was seen ten or more times. The chain joins TRBV6-5 to TRBJ2-1, with 10 bases identical to TRBD2. This CDR3 region has 15 residues. J gave up 7 bases and V 4 bases, and 7 bases lay outside the gene matches. Germline loops: CDR1 MNHEY, CDR2 SVGAGI. The DNA of the CDR3 is TGTGCCAGCAGTTCCCTGGCTAGCGGGGGAAATGAGCAGTTCTTC. Its protein product is CASSSLASGGNEQFF.

At least ten counts were recorded for this clonotype. The V gene is TRBV20-1, the J gene TRBJ2-1, with a tentative D call TRBD2 (7 bases). Germline values: CDR1 DFQATT, CDR2 SNEGSKA (reference sequence). V was cut by 3 bases and J by 0 bases, with 12 bases left in between. This CDR3 contains 15 residues. The CDR3 DNA reads TGCAGTGCTAGGCGCGGGGGCCCCTCCTACAATGAGCAGTTCTTC. Translating gives CSARRGGPSYNEQFF.

The sample holds many counts of this clonotype. V and J are TRBV7-2 and TRBJ1-1; maybe TRBD1 (6 bases). The CDR3 covers 16 residues. CDR1 and CDR2 from the germline V gene are SGHTA and FQGNSA. Between the trimmed V and J ends, which lost 4 bases and 7 bases, there was a span of 22 bases. CDR3 nucleotides: TGTGCCAGCAGCTATAGCATCTGGGGGCAGAGCGGTGAAGCTTTCTTT. Encoded protein: CASSYSIWGQSGEAFF.

This clonotype was observed at least ten times. The chain carries TRBV7-2 and TRBJ2-1; D is unresolved. Germline V gives CDR1 SGHTA, CDR2 FQGNSA. The V gene lost 4 bases and the J gene lost 0 bases, with 4 bases spanning the gap. The CDR3 runs to 13 residues. CDR3 amino acids: CASSWSSYNEQFF. The CDR3 bases are TGTGCCAGCAGCTGGAGCTCCTACAATGAGCAGTTCTTC.